Listed below are T cell receptor beta chains from one sample, sequenced in a study of blood T cell repertoires in COVID-19. The data were produced by immunoSEQ multiplex PCR, yet TCRdb's version contains in-frame clones alone and is incomplete. This table holds 130,000 or so clones, about four fifths found once. Sequences were obtained from peripheral blood. Source of these receptors: a woman aged 65 to 85 with COVID-19, enrolled during active disease. CDR3s include the opening cysteine and the closing phenylalanine or tryptophan. A D gene is named only where the DNA matches it firmly. Clone size is shown for a subset of rows, as once, few, many or a class of expanded clone.

V: TRBV28
J: TRBJ1-6
size: NA
D: NA
DNA: TGTGCCAGCTGGGGAGGGGGGAACAATTCACCCCTCCACTTT
CDR3: CASWGGGNNSPLHF

V: TRBV27
J: TRBJ1-2
size: few
D: TRBD1
DNA: TGTGCCAGCAGTTCTCTCGGGACAGATTATGGCTACACCTTC
CDR3: CASSSLGTDYGYTF

V: TRBV5-1
J: TRBJ2-7
size: NA
D: NA
DNA: TGCGCCAGCAGCTTGGAGACGGGTTCCTACGAGCAGTACTTC
CDR3: CASSLETGSYEQYF

V: TRBV20-1
J: TRBJ1-5
size: NA
D: NA
DNA: TGCAGTGCTAGTAAGTCAGGAAATCAGCCCCAGCATTTT
CDR3: CSASKSGNQPQHF

V: TRBV19
J: TRBJ1-2
size: NA
D: NA
DNA: TGTGCCAGTAGTACGACCGCAGGGGATGGCTACACCTTC
CDR3: CASSTTAGDGYTF

V: TRBV4-1
J: TRBJ1-3
size: NA
D: NA
DNA: TGCGCCAGCAGCAGCAGGGGAGAGGGAAACACCATATATTTT
CDR3: CASSSRGEGNTIYF

V: TRBV5-6
J: TRBJ1-2
size: NA
D: NA
DNA: TGTGCCAGCAGCCAGACAGGACCCCGCGGCGGCTACACCTTC
CDR3: CASSQTGPRGGYTF

V: TRBV3-1/TRBV3-2
J: TRBJ1-1
size: NA
D: NA
DNA: TGTGCCAGCAGCCACCGGGGGTTGGGGGCTTTCTTT
CDR3: CASSHRGLGAFF

V: TRBV14
J: TRBJ1-1
size: NA
D: NA
DNA: TGTGCCAGCAGCCGGGGCTTGGGAACCCTCCTGAACACTGAAGCTTTCTTT
CDR3: CASSRGLGTLLNTEAFF

V: TRBV7-2
J: TRBJ1-2
size: NA
D: NA
DNA: TGTGCCAGCAGCTTAGCCACGGCTAGGGGCCGTGGCTACACCTTC
CDR3: CASSLATARGRGYTF

V: TRBV10-3
J: TRBJ1-1
size: NA
D: NA
DNA: TGTGCCATCAGTGCGAGGGGACAGAACACTGAAGCTTTCTTT
CDR3: CAISARGQNTEAFF

V: TRBV14
J: TRBJ1-1
size: NA
D: TRBD1
DNA: TGTGCCAGCAGCCAACCAGGGGGGCAGAGGACTGAAGCTTTCTTT
CDR3: CASSQPGGQRTEAFF

V: TRBV7-2
J: TRBJ2-2
size: NA
D: TRBD2
DNA: TGTGCCAGCAGCCCCGGGACTAGCGTCCCGCGTTGGGAGCTGTTTTTT
CDR3: CASSPGTSVPRWELFF

V: TRBV4-2
J: TRBJ2-5
size: NA
D: NA
DNA: TGTGCCAGCAGCCAAGACGGGACTCGTCAAGGGGAGACCCAGTACTTC
CDR3: CASSQDGTRQGETQYF

V: TRBV5-1
J: TRBJ2-1
size: NA
D: TRBD2
DNA: TGCGCCAGCAGCCGATACGGACTAGGAAGGGACAATGAGCAGTTCTTC
CDR3: CASSRYGLGRDNEQFF

V: TRBV6-5
J: TRBJ2-7
size: few
D: TRBD2
DNA: TGTGCCAGCAGCCTCAGAGGACTAGCGGCCTACGAGCAGTACTTC
CDR3: CASSLRGLAAYEQYF

V: TRBV19
J: TRBJ1-2
size: NA
D: NA
DNA: TGTGCCAGTAGTATTCAGGGCAGCTACACCTTC
CDR3: CASSIQGSYTF

V: TRBV7-3
J: TRBJ2-1
size: once
D: NA
DNA: TGTGCCAGCAGCTCTAAGGACTCTGCCTACAATGAGCAGTTCTTC
CDR3: CASSSKDSAYNEQFF

V: TRBV28
J: TRBJ2-3
size: once
D: TRBD2
DNA: TGTGCCAGCAGCCCTCTGAGGGCAGCGGGGGGTTCAGATACGCAGTATTTT
CDR3: CASSPLRAAGGSDTQYF

V: TRBV3-1/TRBV3-2
J: TRBJ1-4
size: NA
D: TRBD1
DNA: TGTGCCAGCAGCCCTGGACAGGGGCCAACTAATGAAAAACTGTTTTTT
CDR3: CASSPGQGPTNEKLFF

V: TRBV5-1
J: TRBJ2-3
size: NA
D: TRBD1
DNA: TGCGCCAGCAGCCACCGGGACAGGTACACAGATACGCAGTATTTT
CDR3: CASSHRDRYTDTQYF

V: TRBV2
J: TRBJ1-1
size: few
D: NA
DNA: TGTGCCAGCAGGGCCCAGGGGCCGAGCCTTGAAGCTTTCTTT
CDR3: CASRAQGPSLEAFF

V: TRBV30
J: TRBJ1-2
size: NA
D: TRBD1
DNA: TGTGCCGCTCCCGGGACAGGGGGCTTTGGCTACACCTTC
CDR3: CAAPGTGGFGYTF

V: TRBV19
J: TRBJ1-1
size: few
D: NA
DNA: TGTGCCAGTAGTAAAAGGAGGGACACTGAAGCTTTCTTT
CDR3: CASSKRRDTEAFF

V: TRBV2
J: TRBJ1-1
size: NA
D: TRBD1
DNA: TGTGCCAGCAGTGTTGGACAGGGGGCGCTTAGGACTGAAGCTTTCTTT
CDR3: CASSVGQGALRTEAFF